This is a list of T cell receptor beta chains from one sample in a study of response to subunit inactivated influenza vaccine. TCRdb analysed the RT-PCR reads with MiXCR anew, one entry per CDR3 protein. This sample has more than 550,000 distinct CDR3 sequences, with around 11% found just once. This same sample was also taken into another study, of T cells expressing NK-cell markers.

The material sequenced was PBMCs from blood, taken on the day of vaccination. Every receptor here comes from a man aged 50 to 60 who received an inactivated influenza vaccine. The CDR3 runs from the conserved cysteine through the conserved F or W. D genes are given only for firm matches. Clone size appears in some rows only: once, few, many, or a class for an expanded clone.

length	V	size	D	J	CDR3	DNA
14	TRBV12-3/TRBV12-4	many	TRBD2	TRBJ2-7	CASSPRTGTSGIGF	TGTGCCAGCAGTCCCCGAACCGGGACTAGCGGGATAGGCTTC
13	TRBV20-1	.	.	TRBJ1-2	CSASPSGGYGYTF	TGCAGTGCTAGCCCGTCCGGCGGCTATGGCTACACCTTC
14	TRBV9	few	.	TRBJ1-6	CASSVAGRGSPLHF	TGTGCCAGCAGCGTAGCGGGGAGGGGATCACCCCTCCACTTT
16	TRBV20-1	.	.	TRBJ2-7	CSARDDRRSGVHEQYF	TGCAGTGCTAGAGATGATCGGCGCTCCGGGGTCCACGAGCAGTACTTC
13	TRBV5-8	.	.	TRBJ2-2	CASSLIVAGELFF	TGTGCCAGCAGCTTAATTGTCGCCGGGGAGCTGTTTTTT
14	TRBV12-3/TRBV12-4	.	.	TRBJ2-1	CASSPGSGMDEQFF	TGTGCCAGCAGCCCGGGGTCAGGGATGGATGAGCAGTTCTTC
15	TRBV5-1	few	.	TRBJ2-5	CASSLESGTQETQYF	TGCGCCAGCAGCTTGGAATCGGGTACGCAAGAGACCCAGTACTTC
15	TRBV12-3/TRBV12-4	.	.	TRBJ2-2	CASSLRSGDTGELFF	TGTGCCAGCAGTTTAAGGTCGGGGGACACCGGGGAGCTGTTTTTT
16	TRBV12-3/TRBV12-4	few	TRBD2	TRBJ2-1	CASKGLAGEIYNEQFF	TGTGCCAGCAAGGGGCTAGCGGGAGAGATTTACAATGAGCAGTTCTTC
15	TRBV24-1	few	.	TRBJ2-1	CATSDPDRTFNEQFF	TGTGCCACCAGTGATCCGGACCGAACTTTCAATGAGCAGTTCTTC
14	TRBV6-5	few	.	TRBJ1-3	CASSFGPAGNTIYF	TGTGCCAGCAGTTTTGGCCCCGCTGGAAACACCATATATTTT
16	TRBV4-2	.	.	TRBJ1-5	CASSQGGRASTEPQHF	TGTGCCAGCAGCCAAGGTGGCCGGGCCTCGACGGAGCCCCAGCATTTT
16	TRBV15	.	.	TRBJ2-3	CATSRGGVRIIDTQYF	TGTGCCACCAGCAGAGGAGGAGTCCGGATTATAGATACGCAGTATTTT
11	TRBV6-2/TRBV6-3	.	.	TRBJ2-3	CASRTGDTQYF	TGTGCCAGCAGAACGGGGGATACGCAGTATTTT
16	TRBV3-1	many	TRBD2	TRBJ2-1	CASSHSSSGSRNEQFF	TGTGCCAGCAGCCACAGTTCTAGCGGGAGTAGAAATGAGCAGTTCTTC
15	TRBV18	few	TRBD1	TRBJ2-5	CASSHGQGPSGTQYF	TGTGCCAGCTCACACGGACAGGGGCCGTCGGGGACCCAGTACTTC
14	TRBV12-3/TRBV12-4	.	.	TRBJ2-1	CASSLWDTDNEQFF	TGTGCCAGCAGTTTATGGGACACGGACAATGAGCAGTTCTTC
13	TRBV7-2	few	.	TRBJ2-2	CASSWTRTGELFF	TGTGCCAGCAGCTGGACCAGGACCGGGGAGCTGTTTTTT
11	TRBV15	few	.	TRBJ2-3	CATSNPHTQYF	TGTGCCACCAGCAACCCTCATACGCAGTATTTT
15	TRBV5-1	many	TRBD2	TRBJ2-3	CASSSGTSEGDTQYF	TGCGCCAGCAGCTCCGGGACTAGCGAGGGAGATACGCAGTATTTT
15	TRBV18	few	.	TRBJ2-7	CASSPDENYYYEQYF	TGTGCCAGCTCACCAGACGAAAATTACTACTACGAGCAGTACTTC
14	TRBV6-2/TRBV6-3	few	.	TRBJ2-7	CASARTAGSYEQYF	TGTGCCAGCGCTAGGACAGCTGGCTCCTACGAGCAGTACTTC
13	TRBV12-3/TRBV12-4	.	.	TRBJ2-5	CASTLAGRETQYF	TGTGCCAGCACCCTCGCGGGGCGGGAGACCCAGTACTTC
17	TRBV5-1	.	.	TRBJ2-7	CASSSQPRGRESYEQYF	TGCGCCAGCAGCTCTCAACCTCGGGGAAGGGAATCATACGAGCAGTACTTC
16	TRBV4-3	.	TRBD2	TRBJ2-1	CASSQDTSGSYNEQFF	TGCGCCAGCAGCCAAGATACTAGCGGCTCCTACAATGAGCAGTTCTTC
18	TRBV12-3/TRBV12-4	few	TRBD2	TRBJ2-2	CASSLERGGLGRTGELFF	TGTGCCAGCAGTTTAGAGCGGGGGGGCCTGGGTAGGACCGGGGAGCTGTTTTTT
15	TRBV6-1	.	.	TRBJ2-1	CVSSLLGRGFYEQFF	TGTGTCAGCAGCCTCTTAGGACGAGGTTTTTATGAGCAGTTCTTC
16	TRBV14	few	TRBD2	TRBJ2-5	CASSRGKGLAVETQYF	TGTGCCAGCAGCAGGGGAAAAGGACTAGCTGTGGAGACCCAGTACTTC
12	TRBV10-2	.	.	TRBJ2-7	CASRGARGEQDF	TGCGCCAGCCGGGGGGCAAGAGGAGAGCAGGACTTC
15	TRBV2	few	.	TRBJ2-7	CASSDRRLHRLEQYF	TGTGCCAGCAGTGACCGTAGACTTCACCGACTCGAGCAGTACTTC
18	TRBV6-2/TRBV6-3	few	.	TRBJ2-2	CASSYARGRELYTGELFF	TGTGCCAGCAGTTACGCACGGGGGCGTGAGTTGTACACCGGGGAGCTGTTTTTT
13	TRBV4-3	.	.	TRBJ2-1	CASSQVLYNEQFF	TGCGCCAGCAGCCAAGTTCTCTACAATGAGCAGTTCTTC
16	TRBV18	few	.	TRBJ1-5	CASSPVRTDQSQPQHF	TGTGCCAGCTCACCAGTACGAACGGATCAAAGTCAGCCCCAGCATTTT
15	TRBV5-1	.	TRBD1	TRBJ2-3	CASSLEDRVSDTQYF	TGCGCCAGCAGCTTGGAAGACAGGGTTTCAGATACGCAGTATTTT
14	TRBV20-1	few	.	TRBJ2-7	CSARDFDSSYEQYF	TGCAGTGCTAGAGACTTCGACTCGTCCTACGAGCAGTACTTC
13	TRBV12-3/TRBV12-4	few	.	TRBJ2-1	CASSRASYNEQFF	TGTGCCAGCAGTCGGGCCTCCTACAATGAGCAGTTCTTC
17	TRBV28	few	TRBD1	TRBJ2-7	CASSLYPGTGGYYEQYF	TGTGCCAGCAGTTTATACCCAGGGACAGGGGGTTACTACGAGCAGTACTTC
15	TRBV7-2	.	.	TRBJ2-6	CASSFHPFGANVLTF	TGTGCCAGCAGCTTCCACCCTTTTGGGGCCAACGTCCTGACTTTC
15	TRBV20-1	few	TRBD1	TRBJ2-1	CSARDASTGEDEQFF	TGCAGTGCTAGAGATGCCAGTACAGGGGAAGATGAGCAGTTCTTC
16	TRBV7-8	.	TRBD2	TRBJ2-5	CASSFSGRSNQETQYF	TGTGCCAGCAGCTTTAGCGGGAGGTCCAACCAAGAGACCCAGTACTTC
16	TRBV11-2	few	.	TRBJ2-3	CASSTGVASVSDTQYF	TGTGCCAGCAGCACCGGTGTGGCTAGCGTCTCAGATACGCAGTATTTT
16	TRBV6-5	.	.	TRBJ2-3	CASSSGLFSMGDTQYF	TGTGCCAGCAGTTCCGGGCTTTTCTCAATGGGAGATACGCAGTATTTT
15	TRBV5-1	.	.	TRBJ2-1	CASRRQGGSYNEQFF	TGCGCCAGCAGGAGGCAGGGGGGCTCCTACAATGAGCAGTTCTTC
18	TRBV21-1	.	.	TRBJ2-3	CATKGLAGAFCGTDTQYF	TGTGCCACCAAGGGACTAGCGGGAGCATTCTGTGGGACAGATACGCAGTATTTT
16	TRBV5-1	.	.	TRBJ2-3	CASSSRGAGRMHTQYF	TGCGCCAGCAGCTCGCGCGGGGCGGGGAGAATGCATACGCAGTATTTT
15	TRBV20-1	.	TRBD2	TRBJ2-1	CSARPGTSGGNEQFF	TGCAGTGCTAGACCCGGGACTAGCGGGGGGAATGAGCAGTTCTTC
14	TRBV12-3/TRBV12-4	few	.	TRBJ2-1	CASSLYGSRDEQFF	TGTGCCAGCAGTTTATATGGCAGCAGGGATGAGCAGTTCTTC
15	TRBV5-1	.	.	TRBJ2-6	CASSEGHAGANVLTF	TGCGCCAGCAGCGAGGGACATGCTGGGGCCAACGTCCTGACTTTC
15	TRBV5-1	.	.	TRBJ2-2	CASRPQGSNTGELFF	TGCGCCAGCAGGCCTCAGGGATCCAACACCGGGGAGCTGTTTTTT
19	TRBV18	.	TRBD2	TRBJ2-4	CASSPRGLAGEGGKNIQYF	TGTGCCAGCTCACCCAGAGGACTAGCGGGAGAGGGAGGCAAAAACATTCAGTACTTC
15	TRBV4-3	.	TRBD1	TRBJ2-5	CASSLYRGSRETQYF	TGCGCCAGCAGCCTTTACAGGGGATCACGGGAGACCCAGTACTTC
17	TRBV28	.	.	TRBJ2-7	CASSSATGRAVGYEQYF	TGTGCCAGCAGTTCGGCTACCGGACGGGCCGTCGGGTACGAGCAGTACTTC
14	TRBV9	many	.	TRBJ1-1	CASSVALQRTEAFF	TGTGCCAGCAGCGTAGCTCTTCAGCGCACTGAAGCTTTCTTT